These 21 T cell receptor beta chains came from one sample sequenced in a study of molecular identifiers for immune sequencing clone quantification. Via MiXCR, TCRdb re-called the PCR reads, giving one row per CDR3 protein. The table lists about 630,000 distinct CDR3 sequences, 25% of them singletons. Sequenced material: naive CD8+ T cells from blood, with Jurkat cell RNA spiked in. The subset was: FACS-sorted CD8+CD4-CCR7+CD45RA+ naive T cells. These receptors were obtained from a human donor in good health. Some libraries in this study had Jurkat cell RNA spiked in.

This clonotype was seen many times. This sequence joins TRBV4-3 and TRBJ1-3; D unresolved. Per germline, CDR1 LGHNA and CDR2 YSLEER. The V and J ends lost 4 bases and 0 bases respectively, with 10 bases between them. The CDR3 has 15 amino acids. CDR3 in DNA: TGCGCCAGCAGCCCGGCCAGTTACTCTGGAAACACCATATATTTT. This gives the protein CASSPASYSGNTIYF.

The chain has TRBV24-1 and TRBJ2-5; D may be TRBD2 (7 bases). V was pared by 9 bases and J by 0 bases, with 10 bases between. This CDR3 contains 13 residues. Per the germline V gene, CDR1 is KGHDR and CDR2 is SFDVKD. The CDR3 sequence is CATRGDNQETQYF. The CDR3 DNA follows: TGTGCCACCCGGGGGGACAACCAAGAGACCCAGTACTTC.

The table lists this clonotype with many counts. J is TRBJ2-3 and V is TRBV6-5, with D perhaps TRBD1 (5 bases). V gave up 2 bases and J gave up 1 base, with 10 bases separating them. Germline-derived CDR1 and CDR2 are MNHEY and SVGAGI. CDR3 size: 15 residues. The CDR3 loop reads CASSYVGQGTDTQYF. Here the CDR3 DNA reads TGTGCCAGCAGTTACGTGGGGCAGGGCACAGATACGCAGTATTTT.

The CDR3 spells CATSDGQLNTEAFF. CDR3 nucleotides: TGTGCCACCAGTGACGGACAATTGAACACTGAAGCTTTCTTT. The chain links TRBV24-1 to TRBJ1-1, with D maybe TRBD1 (5 bases). The germline gives CDR1 KGHDR, CDR2 SFDVKD. CDR3 size: 14 residues. With 4 bases removed from V and 0 bases from J, the gap between germline ends came to 8 bases.

Worth noting for this clonotype: This CDR3 fails to terminate in the conserved phenylalanine or tryptophan, so it likely reflects a read error. V gene TRBV6-1 combines with J gene TRBJ1-3, with 8 bases lining up with TRBD1. V lost 3 bases to trimming and J lost 1 base; unmatched junction nucleotides: 2. The CDR3 covers 15 residues. Germline V lookup: CDR1 MNHNS, CDR2 SASEGT. In DNA form, the CDR3 reads TGTGCCAGCAGTGACTACAGGGGGTCTGGAAACACCATATATTAT. It encodes CASSDYRGSGNTIYY.

With regard to this clonotype: This may arise from a read error, as a much more abundant clone is one base away. The CDR3 end shows no conserved phenylalanine or tryptophan, and so a read error is likely. This chain's CDR3 is CASSLVGAGGPQETQYS. The CDR3 DNA reads as TGTGCCAGCAGCTTGGTTGGGGCAGGGGGCCCGCAAGAGACCCAGTACTCC. The chain carries TRBV5-6 and TRBJ2-5, with 8 positions matching TRBD1. The ends lost 0 bases at V and 2 bases at J; junction bases unmatched: 9. The CDR3 is made up of 17 amino acids. From germline, CDR1 is SGHDT and CDR2 YYEEEE.

This clonotype was detected many times. V usage is TRBV5-5 and J usage is TRBJ2-3; tentative D call: TRBD1 (5 bases). Trimming removed 4 bases at V and 4 bases at J, with 19 bases between. Germline assignment: CDR1 SGHKS and CDR2 YYEKEE (reference sequence). CDR3 length equals 16 residues. CDR3 bases: TGTGCCAGCAGCCTGAGTAGGGCCAGGGTTTCAGATACGCAGTATTTT. Residues: CASSLSRARVSDTQYF.

The V and J genes are TRBV6-2 or TRBV6-3 and TRBJ2-7; D may correspond to TRBD1 or TRBD2 (5 bases each). Germline V gene lookup returns CDR1 MNHEY and CDR2 SVGEGT. The ends were cut back, 0 bases at V and 1 base at J, with 16 bases in the middle. The CDR3 is 17 residues long. The CDR3 sequence: CASSYSIWDARSYEQYF. The CDR3 region has the DNA TGTGCCAGCAGTTACTCGATTTGGGACGCCAGGTCCTACGAGCAGTACTTC.

This clonotype was counted only a few times. This chain links TRBV5-1 with TRBJ2-2; tentative D call: TRBD2 (6 bases). V was shortened by 0 bases and J by 3 bases, with 9 bases between the two germline ends. This CDR3 spans 15 amino acids. Germline V lookup: CDR1 SGHRS, CDR2 YFSETQ. CDR3 nucleotides: TGCGCCAGCAGCTTGGTTTGGGGGGACACCGGGGAGCTGTTTTTT. Residues: CASSLVWGDTGELFF.

Notes on this clonotype: A much bigger clone sits one base away, suggesting this may be a read error. The V call is TRBV25-1, the J call TRBJ1-1; D gene ambiguous. Germline V gives CDR1 MGHDK, CDR2 SYGVNS. Trimming removed 1 base from V and 3 bases from J, with 6 bases in between. This CDR3 is 13 amino acids long. CDR3 in DNA: TGTGCCAGCAGTGAATTGGTACACACTGAAGCTTTCTTT. Translating it yields CASSELVHTEAFF.

Turning to this clonotype: A much larger clone lies a single base off, so this may be a read error. It is likely a read error, because the conserved phenylalanine at the end of the CDR3 is missing. This chain uses TRBV29-1 with TRBJ1-2; TRBD1 agrees at 10 bases. V was pared by 0 bases and J by 5 bases, with 6 bases of the junction left unmatched. The CDR3 totals 15 residues. Germline values: CDR1 SQVTM, CDR2 ANQGSEA. CDR3 in DNA: TGCAGCGTTGAAGATCTGGGGGACAGGGGTTATGGCTACACCCTC. It is translated as CSVEDLGDRGYGYTL.

This clonotype was detected ten times or more. The chain uses TRBV25-1 and TRBJ2-7; TRBD1 aligns across 11 bases. Germline V gives CDR1 MGHDK, CDR2 SYGVNS. V was clipped by 7 bases and J by 3 bases; unmatched bases: 5. The CDR3 length is 14 residues. Here the CDR3 DNA reads TGTGCCAGCACAGGGACAGGGGGATTCTACGAGCAGTACTTC. It codes for CASTGTGGFYEQYF.

Remarks on this clonotype: A clone one base away is much larger, so this may be a read error. The chain uses TRBV6-6 and TRBJ2-3; D call uncertain. This CDR3 spans 14 amino acids. Germline V lookup: CDR1 MNHNY, CDR2 SVGAGI (reference sequence). CDR3 sequence reads: CASSWARSRDTQYF. In DNA form, the CDR3 reads TGTGCCAGCAGTTGGGCAAGGAGCAGAGATACGCAGTATTTT.

This clonotype was counted ten times or more. The chain uses TRBV29-1 and TRBJ1-1; D unresolved. Germline CDR1 reads SQVTM; CDR2 reads ANQGSEA. The CDR3 loop spans 11 amino acids. The CDR3 nucleotides are TGCGGGGTGGTGGTGAACACTGAAGCTTTCTTT. Translation: CGVVVNTEAFF.

This clonotype was observed many times. The CDR3 reads CAISGQGYEQYF. DNA for the CDR3: TGTGCCATCTCGGGACAGGGCTACGAGCAGTACTTC. This chain connects TRBV7-9 to TRBJ2-7; 9 bases are shared with TRBD1. The germline V gene has CDR1 SEHNR and CDR2 FQNEAQ (reference sequence). This CDR3 is built from 12 residues. V lost 10 bases, J lost 3 bases, and 4 bases stayed unmatched.

There are many counts of this clonotype. The chain is built from TRBV7-9 and TRBJ2-5; D call uncertain. Trimming cost V 6 bases and J 5 bases, with 13 bases left between them. The CDR3 is made up of 13 amino acids. From germline, CDR1 is SEHNR and CDR2 FQNEAQ (reference sequence). This chain's CDR3 is CASRHLVEETQYF. As DNA, the CDR3 is TGTGCCAGCAGACATCTGGTGGAGGAGACCCAGTACTTC.

The chain links TRBV7-2 to TRBJ2-5; 16 nucleotides align to TRBD2. The CDR3 length is 17 residues. The V gene end was trimmed by 4 bases and the J gene end by 2 bases; junction bases not matched to a gene: 4. The V gene's germline CDR1 is SGHTA and CDR2 FQGNSA. This CDR3 reads CASSSGTSGRDQETQYF. The CDR3 DNA follows: TGTGCCAGCAGCTCTGGGACTAGCGGGAGGGATCAAGAGACCCAGTACTTC.

The table lists this clonotype with a few counts. The rearrangement uses TRBV2 and TRBJ2-7, with 7 bases fitting TRBD1. This CDR3 is built from 13 residues. After removal of 6 bases from V and 5 bases from J, the junction contained 7 bases not matched to a gene. Per the germline V gene, CDR1 is SNHLY and CDR2 is FYNNEI. The CDR3 is CASRVGQAHEQYF. CDR3 coding DNA: TGTGCCAGCAGGGTTGGACAGGCCCACGAGCAGTACTTC.

This chain links TRBV4-1 with TRBJ2-7; D call uncertain. Per germline, CDR1 MGHRA and CDR2 YSYEKL. Trimming pared 1 base from V and 7 bases from J, leaving 17 bases between. This CDR3 is built from 15 residues. In DNA, the CDR3 is TGCGCCAGCAGCCAAGGAGTACCGGAGATGGGGGAGCAGTACTTC. This translates into CASSQGVPEMGEQYF.

This CDR3 is CASSYTSGGHLEQYF. The CDR3 nucleotides are TGTGCCAGCAGTTACACTAGCGGGGGTCATTTGGAGCAGTACTTC. The chain recombines TRBV6-5 with TRBJ2-7; TRBD2 agrees at 11 bases. J was trimmed by 7 bases and V by 2 bases; bases with no gene match: 7. This CDR3 has 15 amino acids. Per germline, CDR1 MNHEY and CDR2 SVGAGI.

Ten or more counts support this clonotype. V gene TRBV29-1 combines with J gene TRBJ2-2; tentative D call: TRBD1 (5 bases). The CDR3 is 12 amino acids. Trimming took off 5 bases at V and 7 bases at J, with 11 bases between the two ends. Germline V gene sequence: CDR1 SQVTM, CDR2 ANQGSEA. The CDR3 loop reads CSVQGWGGELFF. The CDR3 bases are TGCAGCGTTCAGGGATGGGGCGGGGAGCTGTTTTTT.